Listed here are 14 T cell receptor beta chains from one sample, sequenced in a study of OX40 agonist ivuxolimab in advanced cancers. Only in-frame clones appear in the TCRdb table, and some are missing; sequencing was by immunoSEQ multiplex PCR. The repertoire consists of some 72,000 clones, with 84% occurring once and the leading ten covering roughly 0.5%. The sequences come from CD4+ or CD8+ T cells sorted from blood, collected in a trial of the OX40 agonist ivuxolimab. The source of these receptors is an adult with an advanced solid tumor such as melanoma, head and neck, liver or kidney cancer.

The chain uses TRBV18 and TRBJ1-2, with TRBD1 identical over 8 bases. Germline CDR1 is KGHSH and CDR2 is LQKENI. The V segment lost 6 bases and the J segment 6 bases; nucleotides outside the gene matches: 6. This CDR3 is built from 13 residues. Here the CDR3 DNA reads TGTGCCAGCTCCCCGGACAGGGCGGATGGCTACACCTTC. Protein product: CASSPDRADGYTF.

The V gene is TRBV9, the J gene TRBJ1-1; 8 bases fit TRBD1. Germline V gene data show CDR1 as SGDLS and CDR2 as YYNGEE. The V segment lost 3 bases and the J segment 5 bases; nucleotides outside the gene matches: 6. The CDR3 is 14 residues long. DNA for the CDR3: TGTGCCAGCAGCGCCGGGACAGGAAGGACTGAAGCTTTCTTT. Translating it yields CASSAGTGRTEAFF.

The CDR3 is CASSLLTSGDYEQYF. DNA of the CDR3: TGTGCCAGCAGTTTACTAACTAGCGGGGACTACGAGCAGTACTTC. This rearrangement joins TRBV28 to TRBJ2-7, with TRBD2 matching 10 bases. Germline V gene lookup returns CDR1 MDHEN and CDR2 SYDVKM. Trimming at V came to 2 bases and at J to 3 bases, leaving 4 bases not matched to a gene. There are 15 residues in the CDR3.

This clone came up a few times. The V and J genes are TRBV5-6 and TRBJ1-5; D remains unclear. CDR3 length: 14 amino acids. Trimming stripped 0 bases from V and 3 bases from J, with 7 bases between. Per the germline V gene, CDR1 is SGHDT and CDR2 is YYEEEE. CDR3 amino acids: CASSLAGNNQPQHF. Written as DNA, the CDR3 is TGTGCCAGCAGCTTGGCGGGTAACAATCAGCCCCAGCATTTT.

This clone was seen once. The J gene is TRBJ2-2, the V gene TRBV18; tentatively, D is TRBD2 (6 bases). V was clipped by 4 bases and J by 3 bases, with 12 bases between them. There are 15 residues in the CDR3. Germline assignment: CDR1 KGHSH and CDR2 LQKENI. The CDR3 DNA reads TGTGCCAGCTCACAGGCGGGGTCAGACACCGGGGAGCTGTTTTTT. Its translation is CASSQAGSDTGELFF. Based on the CDR3 plus reference TRBV18 and TRBJ2-2, the full variable domain is NAGVMQNPRHLVRRRGQEARLRCSPMKGHSHVYWYRQLPEEGLKFMVYLQKENIIDESGMPKERFSAEFPKEGPSILRIQQVVRGDSAAYFCASSQAGSDTGELFFGEGSRLTVL.

This clone appeared a few times. The V and J genes are TRBV9 and TRBJ2-5; D is perhaps TRBD1 (5 bases). Deletions cut 4 bases from V and 4 bases from J, with 20 bases between. This CDR3 is 16 amino acids long. The germline V gene has CDR1 SGDLS and CDR2 YYNGEE. CDR3 residues: CASSSQNGAWGETQYF. In DNA form, the CDR3 reads TGTGCCAGCAGCTCCCAAAATGGGGCCTGGGGAGAGACCCAGTACTTC.

This chain uses TRBV6-5 with TRBJ2-1; 13 positions match TRBD2. V was pared by 2 bases and J by 9 bases, with 4 bases of the junction left unmatched. This CDR3 has 15 residues. The germline gives CDR1 MNHEY, CDR2 SVGAGI. CDR3 nucleotide sequence: TGTGCCAGCAGTTACGGACTAGCGGGAGCTGGTGAGCAGTTCTTC. Translation: CASSYGLAGAGEQFF.

The chain links TRBV7-2 to TRBJ2-1; tentatively, D is TRBD2 (6 bases). Germline CDR1 is SGHTA and CDR2 is FQGNSA. V lost 5 bases and J 15 bases, leaving 20 bases between the germline ends. This CDR3 has 13 residues. CDR3 DNA sequence: TGTGCCAGCAGCCCCGGAGGGGATGGGTTTCGGTTCTTC. Translated: CASSPGGDGFRFF. The full variable domain, its missing parts supplied by reference TRBV7-2 and TRBJ2-1, is GAGVSQSPSNKVTEKGKDVELRCDPISGHTALYWYRQSLGQGLEFLIYFQGNSAPDKSGLPSDRFSAERTGGSVSTLTIQRTQQEDSAVYLCASSPGGDGFRFFGPGTRLTVL.

This clone was observed a handful of times. V usage is TRBV25-1 and J usage is TRBJ2-7, with D hard to call. Germline lookup yields CDR1 MGHDK and CDR2 SYGVNS. Trimming left V 6 bases short and J 2 bases short, with 20 bases between. CDR3 length equals 16 residues. For the CDR3, the DNA is TGTGCCAGCAGCGCTTCCGAGGCAGGATTAGCCTACGAGCAGTACTTC. Translated, it gives CASSASEAGLAYEQYF.

The chain recombines TRBV28 with TRBJ2-7; the match to TRBD1 covers 8 bases. Trimming took 4 bases from V and 5 from J; bases not matched to a gene: 7. Germline V gives CDR1 MDHEN, CDR2 SYDVKM. The CDR3 runs to 14 residues. Here the CDR3 reads CASSSPGGKHEQYF. CDR3 nucleotides: TGTGCCAGCAGTTCCCCAGGGGGCAAACACGAGCAGTACTTC.

The V and J genes are TRBV11-2 and TRBJ1-1; a weak D match, TRBD1 (5 bases). This CDR3 comprises 16 residues. Germline-derived CDR1 and CDR2 are SGHAT and FQNNGV. Trimming removed 0 bases at V and 4 bases at J, with 15 bases between. The CDR3 region is CASSLDRRGSTTEAFF. The CDR3 DNA is TGTGCCAGCAGCTTAGATCGGCGGGGGTCGACCACTGAAGCTTTCTTT. Full variable domain (remainder filled in from reference TRBV11-2 and TRBJ1-1): EAGVAQSPRYKIIEKRQSVAFWCNPISGHATLYWYQQILGQGPKLLIQFQNNGVVDDSQLPKDRFSAERLKGVDSTLKIQPAKLEDSAVYLCASSLDRRGSTTEAFFGQGTRLTVV.

J is TRBJ2-1 and V is TRBV2; tentatively, D is TRBD2 (6 bases). Between the trimmed V and J ends, which lost 3 bases and 8 bases, there was a span of 20 bases. There are 16 residues in the CDR3. In germline, CDR1 is SNHLY, CDR2 FYNNEI. This CDR3 is CASSEASVNPWDEQFF. CDR3 DNA sequence: TGTGCCAGCAGTGAGGCTAGCGTTAACCCCTGGGATGAGCAGTTCTTC. Full variable domain (missing parts from reference TRBV2 and TRBJ2-1): EPEVTQTPSHQVTQMGQEVILRCVPISNHLYFYWYRQILGQKVEFLVSFYNNEISEKSEIFDDQFSVERPDGSNFTLKIRSTKLEDSAMYFCASSEASVNPWDEQFFGPGTRLTVL.

V is TRBV15 and J is TRBJ2-4, with D possibly being TRBD1 (5 bases). The CDR3 consists of 14 residues. From germline, CDR1 is LNHNV and CDR2 YYDKDF (reference sequence). V gave up 0 bases and J gave up 9 bases, with 12 bases separating them. CDR3 region: CATSRDFGATIQYF. CDR3 nucleotides: TGTGCCACCAGCAGAGATTTTGGGGCGACCATTCAGTACTTC.

The V and J genes are TRBV7-2 and TRBJ2-4; D is ambiguous. Looked up from germline, CDR1 is SGHTA and CDR2 is FQGNSA. The CDR3 covers 15 residues. V was shortened by 2 bases and J by 7 bases, with 15 bases between the two germline ends. The CDR3 DNA reads TGTGCCAGCAGCTTACTTATATCCCCCAGGAACATTCAGTACTTC. This codes for CASSLLISPRNIQYF.